The T cell receptor (beta chain) described here comes from a study of blood T cell repertoires in COVID-19. Whole-study context: Italy, Spain and the United States were the sources of the convalescent and acute COVID-19 samples. T cells, B-cell-depleted T cells, or PBMCs supplied cDNA or gDNA.

Methods used by the authors: Reference gene primer amplification in the assay estimated nucleated cell counts. Here immunoSEQ multiplex PCR was the method, and the copy in TCRdb shows in-frame clones only, minus some. The V and J calls and clone size come from that table; D and trimming were worked out from the DNA. The sample has about 25,000 clones; 80% are singletons. The clonotype was recovered from an elderly woman with acute or convalescent COVID-19. The sample taken for sequencing was peripheral blood.

This chain's CDR3 is CASSTRPGQGTIYSNQPQHF. In nucleotides, the CDR3 is TGTGCCAGCAGCACCCGTCCCGGACAGGGGACTATCTATAGCAATCAGCCCCAGCATTTT. This chain joins TRBV21-1 and TRBJ1-5; the D segment call TRBD1 is taken from the table without a DNA check. TRBV21-1 is shown as a pseudogene. This CDR3 has 20 residues.